The TCR beta chain described here comes from a study of blood T cells in healthy people across ages. Losses at the gene ends were 3 bases for V and 2 bases for J; bases not matched to a gene: 4. Germline CDR1 SGHAT, CDR2 FQNNGV. The CDR3 contains 17 residues. Only a few counts were recorded for this clonotype. For the second PCR, which ran for roughly 7 to 11 cycles, a sample-barcoded 5' primer and a J-beta primer mix were used. Each CDR3 protein is one row after TCRdb ran MiXCR on the 5' RACE reads. The data show 750,000 to 850,000 distinct CDR3 sequences, about 25% seen once. These data also featured in a second study, about T cells of mothers and their children. That source notes: The effect of thymic selection on TCR recombination output is similar between related and unrelated pairs.

Sequencing was performed on blood. The clonotype was recovered from a boy between 10 and 17 years old in good health. The chain uses TRBV11-2 and TRBJ2-6; 10 bases map to TRBD2. The chain's CDR3 is CASSFASGGTGANVLTF. CDR3 DNA: TGTGCCAGCAGCTTTGCTAGCGGGGGAACTGGGGCCAACGTCCTGACTTTC.